This TCR beta chain was documented in a study of T cell responses to AZD1222 COVID-19 vaccine. Study-wide results and limits: Reportedly, nearly half the spike-specific TCRs target unmutated variant regions. Donors were mostly white British, more females; clonal diversity possibly underestimated.

Profiled with immunoSEQ multiplex PCR; TCRdb holds only in-frame clones, not every one. The sample carries roughly 100,000 clones, almost 85% recorded once. Of note for this clone: Antigen unknown.

The CDR3 is made up of 15 amino acids. Germline CDR1 and CDR2: SGHVS and FNYEAQ. Losses at the gene ends were 3 bases for V and 13 bases for J; bases not matched to a gene: 7. This clonotype was obtained from an adult in good health. Sequencing used peripheral blood, obtained on day 0 of AZD1222 vaccination. The chain joins TRBV7-6 to TRBJ1-6; TRBD1 matches at 12 bases. The CDR3 DNA is TGTGCCAGCAGCTTTTCGGGACAGGGGGCCAGTCCCCTCCACTTT. Amino acid sequence: CASSFSGQGASPLHF.